The 32 T cell receptor beta chains in this list originate from one sample, sequenced in a study of graft-versus-host responses after intestinal transplantation. Profiled with immunoSEQ multiplex PCR; TCRdb holds only in-frame clones, not every one. This table holds tens of thousands of clones, about 85% found once. The sample consisted of PBMCs, taken around 430 days after intestinal transplantation. The receptors derive from a human patient who received an intestinal transplant, so some T cells may come from the graft donor.

This clone was counted between two and nine times. The gene calls are TRBV7-9 and TRBJ2-1; 10 nucleotides line up with TRBD2. CDR1 is SEHNR, CDR2 FQNEAQ, per germline (reference sequence). V was clipped by 0 bases and J by 0 bases; unmatched bases: 8. This CDR3 has 19 amino acids. The CDR3 bases are TGTGCCAGCAGCTTAGCGTACGCTAGCGGGAGTAGCTCCTACAATGAGCAGTTCTTC. This gives the protein CASSLAYASGSSSYNEQFF. Combining the CDR3 with reference TRBV7-9 and TRBJ2-1 gives the whole variable domain DTGVSQNPRHKITKRGQNVTFRCDPISEHNRLYWYRQTLGQGPEFLTYFQNEAQLEKSRLLSDRFSAERPKGSFSTLEIQRTEQGDSAMYLCASSLAYASGSSSYNEQFFGPGTRLTVL.

CDR3 region: CASSPPGGLEQYF. The CDR3 nucleotides are TGTGCCAGTAGTCCGCCGGGGGGGCTCGAGCAGTACTTC. The chain joins TRBV19 to TRBJ2-7; TRBD2 agrees at 8 bases. This CDR3 comprises 13 residues. CDR1 and CDR2 (germline): LNHDA, SQIVND (reference sequence). Trimming cost V 5 bases and J 6 bases; bases outside gene matches: 6.

The chain joins TRBV15 to TRBJ2-3, with TRBD2 matching over 7 bases. Per the germline V gene, CDR1 is LNHNV and CDR2 is YYDKDF (reference sequence). Trimming cost V 5 bases and J 0 bases; bases outside gene matches: 5. The CDR3 extends over 15 amino acids. The DNA of the CDR3 is TGTGCCACCAGCGACCTAGCGGAGAGCACAGATACGCAGTATTTT. This sequence encodes CATSDLAESTDTQYF.

V gene TRBV6-1 combines with J gene TRBJ2-7; the D is unclear. CDR3 size: 11 residues. CDR1 and CDR2 (germline): MNHNS, SASEGT. V was cut by 5 bases and J by 3 bases, with 5 bases left in between. This CDR3 reads CASSYDYEQYF. CDR3 coding DNA: TGTGCCAGCAGTTACGACTACGAGCAGTACTTC.

J is TRBJ1-2 and V is TRBV19; D gene ambiguous. CDR1 and CDR2 (germline): LNHDA, SQIVND (reference sequence). Trimming pared 6 bases from V and 5 bases from J, leaving 13 bases between. The CDR3 covers 13 residues. CDR3 DNA sequence: TGTGCCAGTAGGCTTAGCGAGAGATATGGCTACACCTTC. Its translation is CASRLSERYGYTF.

This clone was counted between two and nine times. The chain recombines TRBV6-6 with TRBJ1-1; 7 bases map to TRBD1. This CDR3 has 13 amino acids. The germline V gene encodes CDR1 MNHNY and CDR2 SVGAGI (reference sequence). Trimming at V came to 6 bases and at J to 3 bases, leaving 4 bases not matched to a gene. The DNA of the CDR3 is TGTGCCAGCAGCCGAACAGGGGACACTGAAGCTTTCTTT. This translates into CASSRTGDTEAFF.

V gene TRBV29-1 combines with J gene TRBJ1-3; D unclear. V was cut by 4 bases and J by 2 bases, with 9 bases left in between. CDR1 and CDR2 from the germline V gene are SQVTM and ANQGSEA. The CDR3 runs 13 residues. The CDR3 is CSVAGETGNTIYF. Here the CDR3 DNA reads TGCAGCGTTGCCGGGGAAACTGGAAACACCATATATTTT.

The rearrangement uses TRBV6-5 and TRBJ1-4; possible D gene TRBD1, 5 bases. V was shortened by 3 bases and J by 14 bases, with 10 bases between the two germline ends. Germline V lookup: CDR1 MNHEY, CDR2 SVGAGI. CDR3 length: 11 amino acids. CDR3 coding DNA: TGTGCCAGCAGTTATGGGGGAGATCTGTTTTTT. Translation gives CASSYGGDLFF.

This clone was seen just once. V and J are TRBV6-1 and TRBJ2-1, with a weak D call TRBD1 (6 bases). Germline V gene sequence: CDR1 MNHNS, CDR2 SASEGT. This CDR3 comprises 15 residues. The V end lost 6 bases, the J end lost 2 bases, and 14 bases lay between the germline ends. In nucleotides, the CDR3 is TGTGCCAGCAGCCCGGACAGCCCAACCTACAATGAGCAGTTCTTC. It encodes CASSPDSPTYNEQFF.

In DNA, the CDR3 is TGCAGCGCCGTACTAGCGGGGTACGAGCAGTACTTC. As protein: CSAVLAGYEQYF. This chain connects TRBV29-1 to TRBJ2-7, with 10 nucleotides matching TRBD2. The junction had 4 bases not matched to a gene; V was cut back by 7 bases and J by 4 bases. Germline V gene sequence: CDR1 SQVTM, CDR2 ANQGSEA. CDR3 length: 12 amino acids.

This sequence joins TRBV11-3 and TRBJ2-1; 9 positions agree with TRBD2. Germline lookup yields CDR1 SGHNT and CDR2 YENEEA. The ends lost 6 bases at V and 4 bases at J; junction bases unmatched: 19. The CDR3 is 19 amino acids. The CDR3 protein is CASSPGGGGAVGSYNEQFF. As DNA, the CDR3 is TGTGCCAGCAGTCCCGGAGGCGGGGGGGCCGTAGGTTCGTACAATGAGCAGTTCTTC.

The rearrangement uses TRBV6-5 and TRBJ2-4; D not certain. The V end lost 3 bases, the J end lost 0 bases, and 9 bases lay between the germline ends. Germline lookup yields CDR1 MNHEY and CDR2 SVGAGI. The CDR3 runs to 15 residues. The CDR3: CASSYRTAAKNIQYF. The CDR3 region has the DNA TGTGCCAGCAGTTATAGGACCGCAGCCAAAAACATTCAGTACTTC.

V and J are TRBV28 and TRBJ2-1, with 15 nucleotides matching TRBD2. The CDR3 totals 21 residues. The V gene's germline CDR1 is MDHEN and CDR2 SYDVKM. V lost 5 bases, J lost 4 bases, and 18 bases stayed unmatched. The CDR3 protein is CASSGTGLAGGGLWLYNEQFF. In nucleotides, the CDR3 is TGTGCCAGCAGTGGGACCGGACTAGCGGGAGGGGGTCTGTGGCTTTACAATGAGCAGTTCTTC. Drawing the rest from reference TRBV28 and TRBJ2-1, the complete variable domain is DVKVTQSSRYLVKRTGEKVFLECVQDMDHENMFWYRQDPGLGLRLIYFSYDVKMKEKGDIPEGYSVSREKKERFSLILESASTNQTSMYLCASSGTGLAGGGLWLYNEQFFGPGTRLTVL.

This clone was observed once. The V and J genes are TRBV4-1 and TRBJ2-1, with D unclear. This CDR3 has 15 amino acids. Germline CDR1 is MGHRA and CDR2 is YSYEKL. V was shortened by 1 base and J by 2 bases, with 9 bases between the two germline ends. The CDR3 nucleotides read TGCGCCAGCAGCCAAGCCGCGTCCCCCTACAATGAGCAGTTCTTC. This sequence encodes CASSQAASPYNEQFF.

This clone was counted only a few times. The chain carries TRBV15 and TRBJ1-2; D remains unclear. V gave up 0 bases and J gave up 1 base, with 6 bases separating them. The V gene's germline CDR1 is LNHNV and CDR2 YYDKDF (reference sequence). The CDR3 is made up of 14 amino acids. The CDR3 sequence is CATSRDRLNYGYTF. The CDR3 nucleotides read TGTGCCACCAGCAGAGACAGACTTAACTATGGCTACACCTTC. The complete variable domain, with remaining parts taken from reference TRBV15 and TRBJ1-2, reads DAMVIQNPRYQVTQFGKPVTLSCSQTLNHNVMYWYQQKSSQAPKLLFHYYDKDFNNEADTPDNFQSRRPNTSFCFLDIRSPGLGDTAMYLCATSRDRLNYGYTFGSGTRLTVV.

The chain links TRBV6-4 to TRBJ2-3; TRBD2 matches at 11 bases. The CDR3 sequence is 16 residues long. V lost 1 base to trimming and J lost 2 bases; unmatched junction nucleotides: 2. Germline assignment: CDR1 MRHNA and CDR2 SNTAGT. CDR3 region: CASSDLAGGPTDTQYF. DNA for the CDR3: TGTGCCAGCAGTGACTTAGCGGGAGGGCCCACAGATACGCAGTATTTT.

The table lists this clone with a few counts. The gene calls are TRBV5-4 and TRBJ2-7, with D possibly TRBD1 on 6 matching bases. CDR1 is SGHNT, CDR2 YYREEE, per germline (reference sequence). Trimming pared 4 bases from V and 4 bases from J, leaving 15 bases between. The CDR3 consists of 14 residues. The CDR3 here is CASSNRDKLYEQYF. CDR3 sequence (DNA): TGTGCCAGCAGCAACCGGGACAAGCTTTACGAGCAGTACTTC.

The chain combines TRBV19 with TRBJ1-2; D gene uncertain. Germline V CDR1 and CDR2: LNHDA, SQIVND (reference sequence). V dropped 7 bases and J dropped 1 base, with 10 bases sitting between them. The CDR3 spans 13 residues. CDR3 residues: CASTMADNYGYTF. The CDR3 DNA reads TGTGCCAGTACCATGGCGGATAACTATGGCTACACCTTC.

V is TRBV27 and J is TRBJ2-2, with TRBD1 identical over 9 bases. The CDR3 length is 19 residues. The trim removed 3 bases at V and 2 bases at J, leaving 13 bases unmatched. Germline lookup yields CDR1 MNHEY and CDR2 SMNVEV (reference sequence). DNA of the CDR3: TGTGCCAGCAGTTTCCTCTCCACGCGGACAGGGGAAAACACCGGGGAGCTGTTTTTT. Its translation is CASSFLSTRTGENTGELFF.

The chain has TRBV4-1 and TRBJ2-5; the D is unclear. This CDR3 is 15 amino acids long. Germline CDR1 MGHRA, CDR2 YSYEKL. V shed 1 base and J shed 1 base, with 10 bases lying between them. The CDR3 spells CASSQGTGLQETQYF. CDR3 sequence (DNA): TGCGCCAGCAGCCAAGGAACCGGTCTCCAAGAGACCCAGTACTTC.

This clone showed up many times. This rearrangement joins TRBV6-1 to TRBJ1-1; unclear D gene. Trimming cost V 6 bases and J 1 base, with 6 bases left between them. The CDR3 extends over 12 amino acids. Looked up from germline, CDR1 is MNHNS and CDR2 is SASEGT. This chain's CDR3 is CASRLWNTEAFF. DNA of the CDR3: TGTGCCAGCAGGCTGTGGAACACTGAAGCTTTCTTT.

This chain uses TRBV28 with TRBJ1-5; no reliable D call. The ends were cut back, 5 bases at V and 2 bases at J, with 13 bases in the middle. The CDR3 spans 15 residues. Per germline, CDR1 MDHEN and CDR2 SYDVKM. The CDR3 DNA sequence: TGTGCCAGCAGTCCCCCGGGCGGAGGCAATCAGCCCCAGCATTTT. This gives the protein CASSPPGGGNQPQHF.

The V gene is TRBV29-1, the J gene TRBJ1-4, with D unclear. Deletions cut 6 bases from V and 8 bases from J, with 13 bases between. CDR1 is SQVTM, CDR2 ANQGSEA, per germline. This CDR3 has 12 residues. CDR3 nucleotides: TGCAGCGTAGGCTGGGCAGGAGAAAAACTGTTTTTT. Residues: CSVGWAGEKLFF.

The V gene is TRBV7-2, the J gene TRBJ2-3; a possible D gene is TRBD2 (7 bases). The V gene's germline CDR1 is SGHTA and CDR2 FQGNSA. This CDR3 is 16 amino acids long. V shed 5 bases and J shed 3 bases, with 18 bases lying between them. The CDR3: CASSLHPGGRTDTQYF. DNA for the CDR3: TGTGCCAGCAGCCTCCACCCGGGGGGCCGAACAGATACGCAGTATTTT.

The genes are TRBV28 and TRBJ2-3, with 11 bases identical to TRBD2. The germline V gene has CDR1 MDHEN and CDR2 SYDVKM. This CDR3 is built from 14 residues. V lost 5 bases to trimming and J lost 4 bases; unmatched junction nucleotides: 2. The CDR3 DNA reads as TGTGCCAGCAGTGAGGGACTAGCGGCAGATACGCAGTATTTT. Translated, it gives CASSEGLAADTQYF.

The V gene is TRBV30, the J gene TRBJ1-6; unclear D gene. V lost 0 bases and J lost 2, with 20 bases in between. CDR1 and CDR2 from the germline V gene are GTSNPN and SVGIG (reference sequence). This CDR3 spans 19 amino acids. CDR3: CAWSVRLTPLGTYNSPLHF. In DNA, the CDR3 is TGTGCCTGGAGTGTACGACTTACACCCTTGGGCACCTATAATTCACCCCTCCACTTT.

V usage is TRBV30 and J usage is TRBJ2-7; D remains unclear. Trimming took 0 bases from V and 6 from J, leaving 21 bases between them. Germline CDR1 is GTSNPN and CDR2 is SVGIG (reference sequence). The CDR3 has 16 amino acids. The CDR3 bases are TGTGCCTGGAGTGTACTTTACCAGGAATCCTTTCTCGAGCAGTACTTC. Residues: CAWSVLYQESFLEQYF. The full variable domain, in which reference TRBV30 and TRBJ2-7 provide the parts outside the CDR3, is SQTIHQWPATLVQPVGSPLSLECTVEGTSNPNLYWYRQAAGRGLQLLFYSVGIGQISSEVPQNLSASRPQDRQFILSSKKLLLSDSGFYLCAWSVLYQESFLEQYFGPGTRLTVT.

The rearrangement links TRBV7-6 to TRBJ2-7; a possible D gene is TRBD2 (5 bases). V was trimmed by 1 base and J by 5 bases, leaving 12 bases between them. CDR3 length: 14 residues. Germline loops: CDR1 SGHVS, CDR2 FNYEAQ. Here the CDR3 reads CASSLGPTGNEQYF. The DNA of the CDR3 is TGTGCCAGCAGCTTAGGCCCCACGGGGAACGAGCAGTACTTC.

The chain recombines TRBV4-3 with TRBJ1-4; D unclear. V dropped 0 bases and J dropped 5 bases, with 10 bases sitting between them. Germline assignment: CDR1 LGHNA and CDR2 YSLEER. The CDR3 contains 15 residues. CDR3 protein: CASSQEGNLNEKLFF. The CDR3 nucleotides are TGCGCCAGCAGCCAAGAAGGGAATCTCAATGAAAAACTGTTTTTT.

The V gene is TRBV10-3, the J gene TRBJ1-1, with 8 bases matching TRBD1. This CDR3 is 13 amino acids long. The V and J ends lost 6 bases and 6 bases, in that order; junction bases with no gene match: 6. The germline gives CDR1 ENHRY, CDR2 SYGVKD. In DNA form, the CDR3 reads TGTGCCATCAGCCCAGGGGGCAACGCTGAAGCTTTCTTT. Translating it yields CAISPGGNAEAFF.

The rearrangement joins TRBV6-9 to TRBJ1-1, with D perhaps matching TRBD1 (6 bases). Trimming removed 3 bases at V and 1 base at J, with 9 bases between. There are 14 residues in the CDR3. The germline V gene encodes CDR1 MNHGY and CDR2 SVAAGI. The CDR3 protein is CASSYQGRNTEAFF. The CDR3 DNA follows: TGTGCCAGCAGTTACCAGGGGCGGAACACTGAAGCTTTCTTT.

The chain couples TRBV28 to TRBJ2-3; 9 nucleotides align to TRBD2. Trimming at V came to 5 bases and at J to 4 bases, leaving 7 bases not matched to a gene. There are 15 residues in the CDR3. Germline V gene lookup returns CDR1 MDHEN and CDR2 SYDVKM. CDR3 amino acids: CASSHRGGRADTQYF. CDR3 nucleotides: TGTGCCAGCAGTCATCGTGGCGGGAGGGCAGATACGCAGTATTTT.